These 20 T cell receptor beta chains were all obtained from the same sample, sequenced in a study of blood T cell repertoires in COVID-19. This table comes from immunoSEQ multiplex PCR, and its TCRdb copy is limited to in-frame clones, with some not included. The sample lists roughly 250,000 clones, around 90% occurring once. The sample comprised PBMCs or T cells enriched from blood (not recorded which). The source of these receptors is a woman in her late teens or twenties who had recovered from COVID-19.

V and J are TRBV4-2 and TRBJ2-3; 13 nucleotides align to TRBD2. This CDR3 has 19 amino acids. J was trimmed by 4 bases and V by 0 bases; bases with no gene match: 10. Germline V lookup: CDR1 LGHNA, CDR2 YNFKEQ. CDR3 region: CASSQDRTSGGAMADTQYF. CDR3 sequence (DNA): TGTGCCAGCAGCCAAGATCGCACTAGCGGGGGGGCCATGGCAGATACGCAGTATTTT.

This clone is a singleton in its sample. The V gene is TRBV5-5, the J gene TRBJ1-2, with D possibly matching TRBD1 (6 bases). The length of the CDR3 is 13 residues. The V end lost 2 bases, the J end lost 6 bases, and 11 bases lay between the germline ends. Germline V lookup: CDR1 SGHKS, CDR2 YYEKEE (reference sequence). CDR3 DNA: TGTGCCAGCAGCTTCACAGGGCTGGATGGCTACACCTTC. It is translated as CASSFTGLDGYTF.

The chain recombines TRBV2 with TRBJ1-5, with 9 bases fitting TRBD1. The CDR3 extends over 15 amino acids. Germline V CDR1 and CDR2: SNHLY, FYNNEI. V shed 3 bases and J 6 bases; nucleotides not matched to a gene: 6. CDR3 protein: CASSDSGQGGQPQHF. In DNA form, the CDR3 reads TGTGCCAGCAGTGATTCGGGACAGGGAGGTCAGCCCCAGCATTTT.

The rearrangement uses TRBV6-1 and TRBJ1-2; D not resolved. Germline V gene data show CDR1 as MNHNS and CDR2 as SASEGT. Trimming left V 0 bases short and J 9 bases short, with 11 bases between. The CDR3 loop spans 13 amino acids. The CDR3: CASSEARRVSYTF. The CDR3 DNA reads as TGTGCCAGCAGTGAAGCCCGTCGGGTGAGCTACACCTTC.

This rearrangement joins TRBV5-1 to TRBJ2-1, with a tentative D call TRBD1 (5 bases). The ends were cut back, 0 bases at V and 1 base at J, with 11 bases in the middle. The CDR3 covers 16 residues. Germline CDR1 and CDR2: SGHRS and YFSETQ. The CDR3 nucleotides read TGCGCCAGCAGCTTGGGAGGTTCAGGGTCCTACAATGAGCAGTTCTTC. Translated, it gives CASSLGGSGSYNEQFF.

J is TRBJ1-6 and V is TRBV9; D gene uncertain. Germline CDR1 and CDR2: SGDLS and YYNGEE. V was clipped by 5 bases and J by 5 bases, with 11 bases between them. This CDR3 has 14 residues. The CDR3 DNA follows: TGTGCCAGCAGTACAGAAGGCCATAATTCACCCCTCCACTTT. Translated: CASSTEGHNSPLHF.

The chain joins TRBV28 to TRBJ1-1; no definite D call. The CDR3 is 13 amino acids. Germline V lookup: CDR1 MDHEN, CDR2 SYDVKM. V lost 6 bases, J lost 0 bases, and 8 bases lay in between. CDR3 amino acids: CASSTMLNTEAFF. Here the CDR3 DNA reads TGTGCCAGCAGCACTATGCTGAACACTGAAGCTTTCTTT.

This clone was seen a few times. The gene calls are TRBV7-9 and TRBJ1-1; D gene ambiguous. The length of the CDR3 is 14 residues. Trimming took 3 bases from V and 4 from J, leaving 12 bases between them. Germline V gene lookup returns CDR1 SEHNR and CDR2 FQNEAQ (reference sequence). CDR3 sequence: CASSFQAGSTEAFF. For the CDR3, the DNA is TGTGCCAGCAGCTTTCAAGCGGGGAGCACTGAAGCTTTCTTT.

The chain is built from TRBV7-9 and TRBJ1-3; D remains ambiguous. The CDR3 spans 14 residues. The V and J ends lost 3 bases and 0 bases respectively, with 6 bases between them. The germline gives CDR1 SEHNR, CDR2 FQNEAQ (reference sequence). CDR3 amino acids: CASSFSSSGNTIYF. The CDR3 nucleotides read TGTGCCAGCAGCTTCAGTTCCTCTGGAAACACCATATATTTT.

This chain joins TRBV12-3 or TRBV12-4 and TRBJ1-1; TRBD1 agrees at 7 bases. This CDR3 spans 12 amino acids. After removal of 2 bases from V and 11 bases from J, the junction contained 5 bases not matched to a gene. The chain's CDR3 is CASSLPPGGAFF. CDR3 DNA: TGTGCCAGCAGTTTACCCCCAGGGGGGGCTTTCTTT.

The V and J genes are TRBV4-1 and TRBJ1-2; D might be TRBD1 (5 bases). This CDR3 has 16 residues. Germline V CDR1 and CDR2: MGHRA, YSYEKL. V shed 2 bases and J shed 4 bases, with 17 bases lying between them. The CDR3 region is CASSQQSGTEGYGYTF. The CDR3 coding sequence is TGCGCCAGCAGCCAACAATCCGGGACTGAGGGCTATGGCTACACCTTC.

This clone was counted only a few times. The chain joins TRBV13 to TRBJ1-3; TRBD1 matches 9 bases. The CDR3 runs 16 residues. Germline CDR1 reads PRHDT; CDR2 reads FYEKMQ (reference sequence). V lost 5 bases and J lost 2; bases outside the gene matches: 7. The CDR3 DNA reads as TGTGCCAGCAGCGAAAAGGACAGGGGACCTGGAAACACCATATATTTT. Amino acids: CASSEKDRGPGNTIYF.

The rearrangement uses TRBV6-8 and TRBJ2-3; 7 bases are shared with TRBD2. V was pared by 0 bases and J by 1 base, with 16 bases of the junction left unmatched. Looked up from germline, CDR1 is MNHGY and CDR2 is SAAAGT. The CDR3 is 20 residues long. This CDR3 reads CASSYSERGPTPGGTDTQYF. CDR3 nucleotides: TGTGCCAGCAGTTACTCCGAGCGGGGCCCCACCCCGGGGGGCACAGATACGCAGTATTTT.

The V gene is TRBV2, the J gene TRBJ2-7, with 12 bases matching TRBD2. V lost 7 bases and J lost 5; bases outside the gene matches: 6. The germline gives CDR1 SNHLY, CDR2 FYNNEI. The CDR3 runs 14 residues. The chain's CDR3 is CASTRRTSGDEQYF. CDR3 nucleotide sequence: TGTGCCAGCACTCGAAGGACTAGCGGGGACGAGCAGTACTTC.

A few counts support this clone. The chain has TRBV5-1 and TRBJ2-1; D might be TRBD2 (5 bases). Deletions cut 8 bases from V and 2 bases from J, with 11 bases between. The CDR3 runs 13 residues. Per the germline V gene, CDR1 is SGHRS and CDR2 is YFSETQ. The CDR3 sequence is CASGSATYNEQFF. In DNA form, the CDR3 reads TGCGCCAGTGGTAGCGCCACCTACAATGAGCAGTTCTTC.

The CDR3 bases are TGTGCCAGCAGCCCCGGAGGGAGCAATCAGCCCCAGCATTTT. It encodes CASSPGGSNQPQHF. The chain joins TRBV5-6 to TRBJ1-5; D gene ambiguous. Trimming removed 4 bases from V and 1 base from J, with 9 bases in between. Germline CDR1 is SGHDT and CDR2 is YYEEEE. This CDR3 is 14 amino acids long. The full variable domain, rest sourced from reference TRBV5-6 and TRBJ1-5, is DAGVTQSPTHLIKTRGQQVTLRCSPKSGHDTVSWYQQALGQGPQFIFQYYEEEERQRGNFPDRFSGHQFPNYSSELNVNALLLGDSALYLCASSPGGSNQPQHFGDGTRLSIL.

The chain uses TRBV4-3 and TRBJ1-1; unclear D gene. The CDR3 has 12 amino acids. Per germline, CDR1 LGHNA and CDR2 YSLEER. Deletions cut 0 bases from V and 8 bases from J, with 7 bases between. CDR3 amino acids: CASSQEAGEAFF. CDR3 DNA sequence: TGCGCCAGCAGCCAAGAGGCCGGGGAAGCTTTCTTT.

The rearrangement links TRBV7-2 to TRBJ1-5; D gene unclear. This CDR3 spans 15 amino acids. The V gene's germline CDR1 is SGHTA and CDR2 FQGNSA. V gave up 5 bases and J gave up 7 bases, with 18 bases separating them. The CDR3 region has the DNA TGTGCCAGCAGCCCGGCGTTCGGGGTGGGACAGCCCCAGCATTTT. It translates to CASSPAFGVGQPQHF.

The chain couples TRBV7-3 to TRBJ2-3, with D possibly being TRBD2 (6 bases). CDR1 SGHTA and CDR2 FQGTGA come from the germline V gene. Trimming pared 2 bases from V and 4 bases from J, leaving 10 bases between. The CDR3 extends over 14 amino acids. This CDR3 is CASSLAGRSDTQYF. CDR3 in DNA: TGTGCCAGCAGCTTAGCGGGACGGTCAGATACGCAGTATTTT.

CDR3 residues: CASSLLAKYEQYF. The CDR3 DNA sequence: TGTGCCAGCAGCTTGCTCGCGAAATACGAGCAGTACTTC. This chain connects TRBV5-6 to TRBJ2-7, with D uncertain. The CDR3 totals 13 residues. Germline CDR1 and CDR2: SGHDT and YYEEEE. V shed 1 base and J shed 4 bases, with 9 bases lying between them.